A single sample gave rise to the 20 T cell receptor beta chains below, sequenced in a study of T and B cells in COVID-19 patients. Multiplex PCR with BIOMED2 TRB-A/B primer pools amplified TRB rearrangements. TCRdb re-derived calls from the multiplex PCR reads in MiXCR, one entry per CDR3 protein. The sample shows tens of thousands of distinct CDR3 sequences, under 30% of them seen only once. Each TRB amplification used about 220-500 ng of genomic DNA from blood. Source material: blood. Receptor source: a human donor who had recovered from COVID-19.

This clonotype is labeled as medium-sized. V gene TRBV29-1 combines with J gene TRBJ2-5; D call uncertain. The CDR3 is 13 amino acids. Trimming took off 7 bases at V and 5 bases at J, with 17 bases between the two ends. The germline gives CDR1 SQVTM, CDR2 ANQGSEA. This CDR3 is CSDAPGLHETQYF. The CDR3 DNA sequence: TGCAGCGACGCCCCGGGTTTGCATGAGACCCAGTACTTC. Full variable domain (rest looked up from reference TRBV29-1 and TRBJ2-5): SAVISQKPSRDICQRGTSLTIQCQVDSQVTMMFWYRQQPGQSLTLIATANQGSEATYESGFVIDKFPISRPNLTFSTLTVSNMSPEDSSIYLCSDAPGLHETQYFGPGTRLLVL.

The table lists this clonotype with a few counts. This chain joins TRBV5-5 and TRBJ2-1, with D perhaps matching TRBD1 or TRBD2 (5 bases each). Trimming pared 5 bases from V and 0 bases from J, leaving 15 bases between. This CDR3 contains 16 residues. Germline V gene lookup returns CDR1 SGHKS and CDR2 YYEKEE (reference sequence). This CDR3 reads CASRMGTGSSYNEQFF. The CDR3 DNA reads as TGTGCCAGCAGGATGGGGACGGGGAGCTCCTACAATGAGCAGTTCTTC.

This chain uses TRBV6-6 with TRBJ2-7, with 7 bases that match TRBD1. The CDR3 is 13 amino acids. Germline V gene lookup returns CDR1 MNHNY and CDR2 SVGAGI (reference sequence). V lost 7 bases to trimming and J lost 4 bases; unmatched junction nucleotides: 7. The chain's CDR3 is CASTQGQPYEQYF. For the CDR3, the DNA is TGTGCCAGCACACAGGGGCAACCTTACGAGCAGTACTTC.

This clonotype has just a few counts. J is TRBJ1-1 and V is TRBV30; D not certain. Trimming shortened V by 2 bases and J by 3 bases, and 7 bases separated the two germline ends. This CDR3 spans 12 amino acids. Germline CDR1 GTSNPN, CDR2 SVGIG (reference sequence). CDR3 protein: CAWSSRHTEAFF. The CDR3, as DNA: TGTGCCTGGAGTTCACGGCACACTGAAGCTTTCTTT.

Only a few counts were recorded for this clonotype. The chain recombines TRBV6-1 with TRBJ1-1, with a tentative D call TRBD1 (6 bases). The CDR3 length is 15 residues. V was trimmed by 5 bases and J by 1 base, leaving 14 bases between them. Germline V gene lookup returns CDR1 MNHNS and CDR2 SASEGT. The CDR3 region is CASSRDKYKNTEAFF. The CDR3 DNA is TGTGCCAGCAGTAGGGACAAATATAAGAACACTGAAGCTTTCTTT.

On this clonotype itself: A read error may explain this, as a much larger clone is one base away. The gene calls are TRBV30 and TRBJ2-7; tentative D call: TRBD2 (5 bases). The CDR3 contains 13 residues. Germline CDR1 is GTSNPN and CDR2 is SVGIG (reference sequence). Between the trimmed V and J ends, which lost 1 base and 5 bases, there was a span of 12 bases. The CDR3, as DNA: TGTGCCTGGAGTGGTACTAGGGTCGACGAGCAGTACTTC. As protein: CAWSGTRVDEQYF.

Worth noting for this clonotype: This may come from a read error, since a much larger clone is one base off. V is TRBV12-3 or TRBV12-4 and J is TRBJ2-7; D perhaps matches TRBD2 (5 bases). The CDR3 is 14 residues long. The ends were cut back, 1 base at V and 2 bases at J, with 9 bases in the middle. In DNA form, the CDR3 reads TGTGCCAGCAGTTTAGGTCAGAGGGCCTACGAGCAGTACTTC. Its translation: CASSLGQRAYEQYF.

On this clonotype itself: One junction end does not reproduce the germline sequence, and a read error may be involved. J is TRBJ2-3 and V is TRBV20-1; D may be TRBD1 (6 bases). The CDR3 covers 17 residues. Looked up from germline, CDR1 is DFQATT and CDR2 is SNEGSKA (reference sequence). DNA for the CDR3: TGCAGTGCTAGAGAATGGAGTGGGGGCCCTAGCACATATACGCAGTATTTT. Protein product: CSAREWSGGPSTYTQYF.

At least ten counts were recorded for this clonotype. CDR3 DNA sequence: TGTGCCAGCAGACTGACTAGCGGGAGGGGGACAGATACGCAGTATTTT. This translates into CASRLTSGRGTDTQYF. V gene TRBV5-4 combines with J gene TRBJ2-3; 14 nucleotides align to TRBD2. CDR1 is SGHNT, CDR2 YYREEE, per germline (reference sequence). The CDR3 contains 16 residues. The V segment lost 5 bases and the J segment 3 bases; nucleotides outside the gene matches: 5. Supplemented by reference TRBV5-4 and TRBJ2-3, the full variable domain reads ETGVTQSPTHLIKTRGQQVTLRCSSQSGHNTVSWYQQALGQGPQFIFQYYREEENGRGNFPPRFSGLQFPNYSSELNVNALELDDSALYLCASRLTSGRGTDTQYFGPGTRLTVL.

This clonotype was found many times. The V and J genes are TRBV6-1 and TRBJ2-1, with unresolved D. This CDR3 has 13 residues. Germline V CDR1 and CDR2: MNHNS, SASEGT. Trimming removed 7 bases from V and 7 bases from J, with 14 bases in between. This chain's CDR3 is CASKARSWNEQFF. For the CDR3, the DNA is TGTGCCAGCAAAGCGAGGTCTTGGAATGAGCAGTTCTTC.

Comment on this clonotype: Since a much larger clone is just one base distant, this may be a read error. This chain joins TRBV19 and TRBJ1-1; TRBD1 might be the D (5 bases). CDR1 and CDR2 from the germline V gene are LNHDA and SQIVND (reference sequence). The CDR3 has 13 residues. Between the trimmed V and J ends, which lost 5 bases and 3 bases, there was a span of 10 bases. The CDR3 sequence: CASSADSDTEAFF. DNA of the CDR3: TGTGCCAGTAGTGCAGACAGTGACACTGAAGCTTTCTTT. Drawing the rest from reference TRBV19 and TRBJ1-1, the complete variable domain is DGGITQSPKYLFRKEGQNVTLSCEQNLNHDAMYWYRQDPGQGLRLIYYSQIVNDFQKGDIAEGYSVSREKKESFPLTVTSAQKNPTAFYLCASSADSDTEAFFGQGTRLTVV.

The chain has TRBV27 and TRBJ2-1; no definite D call. Trimming removed 6 bases from V and 5 bases from J, with 17 bases in between. Germline CDR1 reads MNHEY; CDR2 reads SMNVEV (reference sequence). This CDR3 comprises 15 residues. CDR3 sequence reads: CASSSKGWVNNEQFF. The DNA of the CDR3 is TGTGCCAGCAGCTCAAAGGGATGGGTAAACAATGAGCAGTTCTTC.

This clonotype was counted only a few times. The rearrangement joins TRBV19 to TRBJ1-5; D is undetermined. V lost 0 bases and J lost 0, with 9 bases in between. This CDR3 spans 16 amino acids. Germline V gene sequence: CDR1 LNHDA, CDR2 SQIVND (reference sequence). The CDR3: CASSIEGGNSNQPQHF. The DNA of the CDR3 is TGTGCCAGTAGTATAGAGGGCGGAAATAGCAATCAGCCCCAGCATTTT.

This chain connects TRBV5-1 to TRBJ2-7, with D perhaps being TRBD1 or TRBD2 (5 bases each). The CDR3 consists of 14 residues. Trimming took 2 bases from V and 5 from J, leaving 14 bases between them. CDR1 is SGHRS, CDR2 YFSETQ, per germline. CDR3 loop: CASSFPGTGNEQYF. In DNA form, the CDR3 reads TGCGCCAGCAGCTTCCCAGGGACCGGGAACGAGCAGTACTTC. The whole variable domain, remainder taken from reference TRBV5-1 and TRBJ2-7, is KAGVTQTPRYLIKTRGQQVTLSCSPISGHRSVSWYQQTPGQGLQFLFEYFSETQRNKGNFPGRFSGRQFSNSRSEMNVSTLELGDSALYLCASSFPGTGNEQYFGPGTRLTVT.

Here the CDR3 reads CASSGGTAYEQYF. The CDR3 nucleotides are TGTGCCAGCAGCGGCGGGACAGCCTACGAGCAGTACTTC. The rearrangement joins TRBV5-4 to TRBJ2-7, with D maybe TRBD1 (7 bases). The ends were cut back, 4 bases at V and 2 bases at J, with 10 bases in the middle. This CDR3 comprises 13 residues. CDR1 and CDR2 (germline): SGHNT, YYREEE (reference sequence).

A few counts support this clonotype. The J gene is TRBJ1-5, the V gene TRBV30, with 7 bases matching TRBD1. The V segment lost 5 bases and the J segment 4 bases; nucleotides outside the gene matches: 5. Germline CDR1 is GTSNPN and CDR2 is SVGIG (reference sequence). The CDR3 consists of 13 residues. CDR3 protein: CAWGDSHNQPQHF. As DNA, the CDR3 is TGTGCCTGGGGGGACAGTCATAATCAGCCCCAGCATTTT.

Note on this clonotype: This sequence may be a read error, since a much larger clone differs from it by one base. The chain is built from TRBV18 and TRBJ2-3; D call uncertain. The length of the CDR3 is 14 residues. V lost 2 bases and J 5 bases, leaving 11 bases between the germline ends. The germline gives CDR1 KGHSH, CDR2 LQKENI. CDR3 protein: CASSPRRVVDTQYF. In nucleotides, the CDR3 is TGTGCCAGCTCACCAAGACGGGTGGTAGATACGCAGTATTTT.

The sample holds a few counts of this clonotype. The V gene is TRBV6-1, the J gene TRBJ2-5; D gene uncertain. V was pared by 4 bases and J by 5 bases, with 8 bases between. CDR1 and CDR2 (germline): MNHNS, SASEGT. This CDR3 is 12 amino acids long. CDR3 protein: CASSGGGETQYF. The DNA of the CDR3 is TGTGCCAGCAGTGGAGGTGGGGAGACCCAGTACTTC.

The rearrangement uses TRBV6-5 and TRBJ1-6; D may be TRBD1 (5 bases). This CDR3 comprises 15 residues. The germline V gene has CDR1 MNHEY and CDR2 SVGAGI. V was clipped by 4 bases and J by 8 bases, with 15 bases between them. CDR3 protein: CASSSQGARDSPLHF. In DNA, the CDR3 is TGTGCCAGCAGTTCCCAAGGGGCAAGGGATTCACCCCTCCACTTT.

The chain uses TRBV30 and TRBJ1-2; 7 bases are shared with TRBD1. Germline assignment: CDR1 GTSNPN and CDR2 SVGIG (reference sequence). The CDR3 consists of 14 residues. V lost 8 bases, J lost 1 base, and 10 bases stayed unmatched. This chain's CDR3 is CARTTGFDNYGYTF. CDR3 coding DNA: TGTGCCCGGACGACAGGGTTTGATAACTATGGCTACACCTTC. Full variable domain (outside the CDR3, taken from reference TRBV30 and TRBJ1-2): SQTIHQWPATLVQPVGSPLSLECTVEGTSNPNLYWYRQAAGRGLQLLFYSVGIGQISSEVPQNLSASRPQDRQFILSSKKLLLSDSGFYLCARTTGFDNYGYTFGSGTRLTVV.